The 23 T cell receptor beta chains presented below share a single source sample, sequenced in a study of human thymus T cells. This table comes from immunoSEQ multiplex PCR, and its TCRdb copy is limited to in-frame clones, with some not included. Among tens of thousands of clones listed, around 96% were seen once. The thymus tissue came from resections taken during corrective heart surgery. Material: thymus tissue. The receptors were sampled from a boy in the first two years of life with a congenital heart defect but otherwise immunologically healthy.

The chain uses TRBV5-1 and TRBJ1-1, with D possibly matching TRBD1 (5 bases). V lost 2 bases to trimming and J lost 0 bases, with 8 bases between them. The CDR3 contains 14 residues. Germline lookup yields CDR1 SGHRS and CDR2 YFSETQ. The CDR3 reads CASSLRQMNTEAFF. The CDR3 DNA reads as TGCGCCAGCAGCTTACGACAGATGAACACTGAAGCTTTCTTT.

V gene TRBV28 combines with J gene TRBJ2-5, with D tentatively TRBD1 or TRBD2 (6 bases each). Germline lookup yields CDR1 MDHEN and CDR2 SYDVKM. The V and J ends lost 6 bases and 2 bases respectively, with 31 bases between them. The CDR3 is made up of 20 amino acids. The CDR3 nucleotides are TGTGCCAGCAGCCCGACTTTGGGGGGCAAGGATAGAACTAGTCAAGAGACCCAGTACTTC. Residues: CASSPTLGGKDRTSQETQYF.

This chain connects TRBV7-9 to TRBJ2-7; D uncertain. The CDR3 covers 14 residues. Germline lookup yields CDR1 SEHNR and CDR2 FQNEAQ (reference sequence). Trimming removed 0 bases from V and 1 base from J, with 7 bases in between. CDR3 in amino acids: CASSLAGRSYEQYF. DNA for the CDR3: TGTGCCAGCAGCTTAGCCGGCCGTTCCTACGAGCAGTACTTC. Combining the CDR3 with reference TRBV7-9 and TRBJ2-7 gives the whole variable domain DTGVSQNPRHKITKRGQNVTFRCDPISEHNRLYWYRQTLGQGPEFLTYFQNEAQLEKSRLLSDRFSAERPKGSFSTLEIQRTEQGDSAMYLCASSLAGRSYEQYFGPGTRLTVT.

The rearrangement links TRBV5-1 to TRBJ2-1, with a tentative D call TRBD1 (6 bases). The V end lost 4 bases, the J end lost 0 bases, and 23 bases lay between the germline ends. Germline CDR1 is SGHRS and CDR2 is YFSETQ. This CDR3 region has 19 residues. CDR3 region: CASSRVTARGDSSYNEQFF. The CDR3 bases are TGCGCCAGCAGCCGGGTTACGGCCAGGGGCGATAGCTCCTACAATGAGCAGTTCTTC. Using reference TRBV5-1 and TRBJ2-1 for the parts outside the CDR3, the full variable domain is KAGVTQTPRYLIKTRGQQVTLSCSPISGHRSVSWYQQTPGQGLQFLFEYFSETQRNKGNFPGRFSGRQFSNSRSEMNVSTLELGDSALYLCASSRVTARGDSSYNEQFFGPGTRLTVL.

This clone showed up just once. This rearrangement joins TRBV5-4 to TRBJ2-3; 8 bases agree with TRBD2. The CDR3 consists of 18 residues. Trimming took 1 base from V and 4 from J; bases not matched to a gene: 14. CDR1 is SGHNT and CDR2 is YYREEE in the germline V gene (reference sequence). CDR3: CASSLQYVSGSFADTQYF. CDR3 nucleotides: TGTGCCAGCAGCTTGCAATACGTCAGCGGGAGTTTCGCAGATACGCAGTATTTT.

This clone was recorded only once. The J gene is TRBJ1-2, the V gene TRBV6-6; the D is unclear. Germline CDR1 is MNHNY and CDR2 is SVGAGI (reference sequence). The CDR3 sequence is 16 residues long. Between the trimmed V and J ends, which lost 7 bases and 5 bases, there was a span of 23 bases. The CDR3 DNA sequence: TGTGCCAGCACCCCCCACGGACTGGAGTCGCCGTATGGCTACACCTTC. Its protein product is CASTPHGLESPYGYTF.

The rearrangement links TRBV6-1 to TRBJ2-7, with D possibly matching TRBD2 (6 bases). This CDR3 has 17 amino acids. V dropped 2 bases and J dropped 2 bases, with 19 bases sitting between them. Germline V CDR1 and CDR2: MNHNS, SASEGT. As DNA, the CDR3 is TGTGCCAGCAGTGAAAATCAGTGGCGGGGAAAAGCCTACGAGCAGTACTTC. It codes for CASSENQWRGKAYEQYF.

The rearrangement links TRBV13 to TRBJ2-3; no reliable D call. The CDR3 spans 13 residues. Germline loops: CDR1 PRHDT, CDR2 FYEKMQ (reference sequence). The V end was cut by 5 bases, the J end by 5 bases, with 11 bases between. The CDR3 region has the DNA TGTGCCAGCAGCCCGTCGTCGGGAGATACGCAGTATTTT. Translated: CASSPSSGDTQYF. The whole variable domain, remainder taken from reference TRBV13 and TRBJ2-3, is AAGVIQSPRHLIKEKRETATLKCYPIPRHDTVYWYQQGPGQDPQFLISFYEKMQSDKGSIPDRFSAQQFSDYHSELNMSSLELGDSALYFCASSPSSGDTQYFGPGTRLTVL.

The J gene is TRBJ1-1, the V gene TRBV7-2; D call uncertain. V was trimmed by 1 base and J by 6 bases, leaving 15 bases between them. Germline lookup yields CDR1 SGHTA and CDR2 FQGNSA. This CDR3 is built from 15 residues. CDR3 residues: CASSLVWRDYPEAFF. The CDR3 DNA sequence: TGTGCCAGCAGCTTAGTATGGAGAGACTATCCTGAAGCTTTCTTT.

V gene TRBV19 combines with J gene TRBJ2-4; TRBD2 matches at 9 bases. The CDR3 runs 21 residues. CDR1 is LNHDA and CDR2 is SQIVND in the germline V gene (reference sequence). The V segment lost 2 bases and the J segment 0 bases; nucleotides outside the gene matches: 17. This CDR3 reads CASSISLVAGGPRGAKNIQYF. The CDR3, as DNA: TGTGCCAGTAGTATAAGTCTGGTCGCGGGAGGGCCGCGAGGAGCCAAAAACATTCAGTACTTC.

This chain connects TRBV5-1 to TRBJ2-2, with TRBD1 identical over 9 bases. The length of the CDR3 is 14 residues. The junction had 4 bases not matched to a gene; V was cut back by 5 bases and J by 5 bases. From germline, CDR1 is SGHRS and CDR2 YFSETQ. This CDR3 reads CASRTDRGTGELFF. CDR3 DNA: TGCGCCAGCAGAACTGACAGGGGGACCGGGGAGCTGTTTTTT.

The chain recombines TRBV2 with TRBJ1-1; D is unresolved. Germline-derived CDR1 and CDR2 are SNHLY and FYNNEI. Between the trimmed V and J ends, which lost 4 bases and 11 bases, there was a span of 17 bases. This CDR3 has 13 residues. The CDR3 loop is CASSVKGPTEAFF. Written as DNA, the CDR3 is TGTGCCAGCAGTGTAAAGGGCCCCACGGAGGCTTTCTTT.

The J gene is TRBJ2-2, the V gene TRBV7-4; D might be TRBD1 or TRBD2, each matching 5 bases. The germline gives CDR1 SGHVT, CDR2 SQSDAQ. CDR3 size: 16 residues. V dropped 3 bases and J dropped 0 bases, with 11 bases sitting between them. The CDR3 here is CASSFRGAANTGELFF. In DNA, the CDR3 is TGTGCCAGCAGCTTCAGAGGGGCCGCGAACACCGGGGAGCTGTTTTTT.

The rearrangement links TRBV9 to TRBJ1-2; D remains ambiguous. Germline V CDR1 and CDR2: SGDLS, YYNGEE. V lost 6 bases to trimming and J lost 0 bases, with 12 bases between them. CDR3 length equals 14 residues. This chain's CDR3 is CASTHFVANYGYTF. DNA for the CDR3: TGTGCCAGCACGCATTTTGTAGCTAACTATGGCTACACCTTC.

The gene calls are TRBV15 and TRBJ2-1, with D hard to call. CDR3 length equals 15 residues. Per the germline V gene, CDR1 is LNHNV and CDR2 is YYDKDF (reference sequence). Trimming removed 5 bases at V and 3 bases at J, with 14 bases between. The CDR3 loop reads CATSARTVIYNEQFF. For the CDR3, the DNA is TGTGCCACCAGCGCCCGCACTGTGATCTACAATGAGCAGTTCTTC.

The rearrangement uses TRBV11-3 and TRBJ2-2; 7 bases line up with TRBD1. V dropped 5 bases and J dropped 2; count of bases not matched to a gene: 14. The CDR3 extends over 18 amino acids. Per germline, CDR1 SGHNT and CDR2 YENEEA. The CDR3 DNA reads as TGTGCCAGCAGCCAACATGCCTCCAGGGGGTCTAACACCGGGGAGCTGTTTTTT. This sequence encodes CASSQHASRGSNTGELFF.

The gene calls are TRBV5-4 and TRBJ2-7; 8 nucleotides align to TRBD2. V was clipped by 1 base and J by 3 bases; unmatched bases: 6. This CDR3 contains 15 residues. Germline loops: CDR1 SGHNT, CDR2 YYREEE (reference sequence). CDR3 nucleotide sequence: TGTGCCAGCAGCTTGCTCACTAGCGGTGACTACGAGCAGTACTTC. The encoded protein is CASSLLTSGDYEQYF.

The chain recombines TRBV12-5 with TRBJ1-6; weak D call: TRBD1 (5 bases). The CDR3 is 20 residues long. Trimming pared 1 base from V and 0 bases from J, leaving 19 bases between. The germline gives CDR1 LGHNT, CDR2 FRNRAP. CDR3 DNA: TGTGCTAGTGGTTTGGAGGGGTCTGGGGGAAACGGCTCCTATAATTCACCCCTCCACTTT. Translation gives CASGLEGSGGNGSYNSPLHF.

The chain uses TRBV5-1 and TRBJ2-7; D gene ambiguous. This CDR3 spans 16 amino acids. Germline CDR1 is SGHRS and CDR2 is YFSETQ. Between the trimmed V and J ends, which lost 1 base and 4 bases, there was a span of 18 bases. The chain's CDR3 is CASSLHPQGNTYEQYF. CDR3 in DNA: TGCGCCAGCAGCTTGCACCCGCAAGGGAATACTTACGAGCAGTACTTC.

The chain is built from TRBV29-1 and TRBJ2-1; D may match TRBD1 or TRBD2 (5 bases each). In germline, CDR1 is SQVTM, CDR2 ANQGSEA. Trimming left V 6 bases short and J 14 bases short, with 17 bases between. The CDR3 is 11 amino acids. CDR3 bases: TGCAGCGTAGCACATTGGGGGTCGAAGTTCTTC. Translated, it gives CSVAHWGSKFF.

This rearrangement joins TRBV13 to TRBJ2-3; 8 bases fit TRBD2. With 5 bases clipped from V and 4 bases from J, the junction kept 8 bases outside the gene matches. In germline, CDR1 is PRHDT, CDR2 FYEKMQ (reference sequence). This CDR3 is built from 15 residues. The CDR3 sequence: CASSRPGLDADTQYF. CDR3 nucleotides: TGTGCCAGCAGCCGCCCGGGACTAGATGCAGATACGCAGTATTTT.

This chain connects TRBV5-1 to TRBJ2-7, with 9 bases aligning to TRBD1. Germline assignment: CDR1 SGHRS and CDR2 YFSETQ. The CDR3 is 14 amino acids. The V segment lost 4 bases and the J segment 6 bases; nucleotides outside the gene matches: 8. The CDR3 is CASSPPGQGGEQYF. Written as DNA, the CDR3 is TGCGCCAGCAGCCCGCCGGGACAGGGCGGCGAGCAGTACTTC.

The rearrangement links TRBV4-1 to TRBJ2-3; 9 bases line up with TRBD2. The germline CDR1 and CDR2 sequences are MGHRA and YSYEKL. The CDR3 loop spans 18 amino acids. V shed 1 base, J shed 5 bases, and the junction held 13 bases outside the gene matches. The CDR3 nucleotides read TGCGCCAGCAGCCAAGGAATAGCGGGAGAAGAGGATGTAGATACGCAGTATTTT. Its translation: CASSQGIAGEEDVDTQYF.